Below, one TCR beta chain is given with its context. Its antigen is not identified. This entry belongs to a study of identical twins. From the 5' RACE reads, TCRdb called clonotypes with MiXCR, one entry per CDR3 protein. This table holds about 340,000 distinct CDR3 sequences, 10% to 15% found once. Germline lookup yields CDR1 MNHNY and CDR2 SVGAGI (reference sequence). Trimming cost V 4 bases and J 3 bases, with 9 bases left between them. The CDR3 runs to 13 residues. Findings and limits, study-wide: Zero-insertion results could be subject to partial confounding by invariant MAIT and iNKT cells.

These data are also associated with another study on yellow fever vaccine responses in identical twins.

Sequencing was carried out using CD8+ T cells sorted from blood. The clonotype was recovered from a woman aged 18-29 years in good health. The chain is built from TRBV6-6 and TRBJ1-2, with TRBD1 as a possible D gene (5 bases). CDR3 nucleotides: TGTGCCAGCAGTTCAGGGACCCACTATGGCTACACCTTC. This gives the protein CASSSGTHYGYTF.